A single sample is the source of the 17 T cell receptor beta chains below, sequenced in a study of Ad26.COV2.S vaccination and SARS-CoV-2 variants. Regarding treatment: around 19 received Ad26.COV2.S at low or high dose, single or two shots; about 5 received placebo; per-sample allocation not given. Specimen acquisition occurred on day 63 following the initial vaccine or placebo injection. Data came from immunoSEQ multiplex PCR; TCRdb stores just in-frame clones and leaves some out. The data show some 340,000 clones, around 84% seen once. The sequencing used peripheral blood, collected in a trial of Ad26.COV2.S vaccine versus placebo. These receptors were taken from a person between 18 and 65 years old who received the Ad26.COV2.S COVID-19 vaccine or a placebo.

CDR3 DNA sequence: TGTGCCAGCAGCTTAACAGGGGGGGTCGACGGAGCTTTCTTT. Translation: CASSLTGGVDGAFF. This chain links TRBV11-1 with TRBJ1-1; 8 positions agree with TRBD1. Germline CDR1 and CDR2: SGHAT and FQDESV (reference sequence). With 2 bases clipped from V and 10 bases from J, the junction kept 9 bases outside the gene matches. There are 14 residues in the CDR3.

V is TRBV29-1 and J is TRBJ1-4; 9 bases line up with TRBD1. V lost 7 bases, J lost 7 bases, and 7 bases stayed unmatched. The CDR3 runs to 13 residues. Germline values: CDR1 SQVTM, CDR2 ANQGSEA. CDR3 loop: CSARTGVGEKLFF. The DNA of the CDR3 is TGCAGCGCCCGGACAGGGGTTGGTGAAAAACTGTTTTTT.

This clone occurred once. This chain joins TRBV3-1 (or the pseudogene TRBV3-2) and TRBJ2-5, with D uncertain. V lost 5 bases to trimming and J lost 1 base, with 5 bases between them. CDR1 and CDR2 from the germline V gene are LGHDT and YNNKEL (reference sequence). The CDR3 is made up of 12 amino acids. In DNA, the CDR3 is TGTGCCAGCAGCTTCCGCCAAGAGACCCAGTACTTC. It codes for CASSFRQETQYF.

This clone was observed once. The rearrangement uses TRBV10-3 and TRBJ2-5; D call uncertain. This CDR3 has 12 residues. Trimming took off 3 bases at V and 0 bases at J, with 2 bases between the two ends. Per the germline V gene, CDR1 is ENHRY and CDR2 is SYGVKD. The CDR3 nucleotides read TGTGCCATCAGTGACAACCAAGAGACCCAGTACTTC. It yields the protein CAISDNQETQYF.

This clone was seen only once. The rearrangement joins TRBV4-3 to TRBJ2-3, with 11 nucleotides matching TRBD1. The J segment lost 2 bases and the V segment lost 4 bases, leaving 2 bases of the junction unmatched. The CDR3 covers 15 residues. Germline lookup yields CDR1 LGHNA and CDR2 YSLEER. Written as DNA, the CDR3 is TGCGCCAGCAGCCTCGGACAGGGGGCCACAGATACGCAGTATTTT. It codes for CASSLGQGATDTQYF.

This clone was seen a single time. The gene calls are TRBV5-1 and TRBJ2-1; 8 bases map to TRBD1. The J segment lost 4 bases and the V segment lost 4 bases, leaving 7 bases of the junction unmatched. The CDR3 loop spans 15 amino acids. The germline gives CDR1 SGHRS, CDR2 YFSETQ. The CDR3 is CASSLGQGVYNEQFF. In nucleotides, the CDR3 is TGCGCCAGCAGCCTTGGACAGGGAGTTTACAATGAGCAGTTCTTC. The variable domain in full, with the rest retrieved from reference TRBV5-1 and TRBJ2-1, is KAGVTQTPRYLIKTRGQQVTLSCSPISGHRSVSWYQQTPGQGLQFLFEYFSETQRNKGNFPGRFSGRQFSNSRSEMNVSTLELGDSALYLCASSLGQGVYNEQFFGPGTRLTVL.

In its sample, this clone was seen a few times. The rearrangement uses TRBV4-3 and TRBJ2-1, with TRBD2 matching over 7 bases. CDR3 length: 13 residues. Germline loops: CDR1 LGHNA, CDR2 YSLEER. J was trimmed by 9 bases and V by 0 bases; bases with no gene match: 2. This chain's CDR3 is CASSQEGGGEQFF. The CDR3 DNA is TGCGCCAGCAGCCAAGAAGGCGGGGGTGAGCAGTTCTTC.

This sequence joins TRBV10-2 and TRBJ1-5; TRBD1 is a possible D gene (5 bases). V dropped 4 bases and J dropped 1 base, with 23 bases sitting between them. There are 19 residues in the CDR3. Germline V gives CDR1 WSHSY, CDR2 SAAADI. CDR3 protein: CASSVGSGRLGKSNQPQHF. DNA for the CDR3: TGCGCCAGCAGTGTCGGCTCGGGGCGTTTGGGCAAGAGCAATCAGCCCCAGCATTTT.

This clone was detected once. V gene TRBV19 combines with J gene TRBJ2-1; TRBD2 aligns across 10 bases. Trimming took 5 bases from V and 6 from J; bases not matched to a gene: 7. CDR3 length: 15 residues. Per the germline V gene, CDR1 is LNHDA and CDR2 is SQIVND (reference sequence). CDR3 residues: CASSSQRGGTNEQFF. In nucleotides, the CDR3 is TGTGCCAGTAGTTCACAGCGGGGGGGCACCAATGAGCAGTTCTTC.

This clone was counted a few times. CDR3 nucleotides: TGTGCCAGTAGTATACTGACAGCTAACTATGGCTACACCTTC. It translates to CASSILTANYGYTF. The chain couples TRBV19 to TRBJ1-2; D might be TRBD1 (5 bases). Trimming removed 2 bases from V and 0 bases from J, with 7 bases in between. Germline values: CDR1 LNHDA, CDR2 SQIVND (reference sequence). The CDR3 consists of 14 residues.

This clone was counted once. The chain is built from TRBV3-1 (or the pseudogene TRBV3-2) and TRBJ1-6; D gene uncertain. Germline V gene sequence: CDR1 LGHDT, CDR2 YNNKEL (reference sequence). The CDR3 is made up of 11 amino acids. V was trimmed by 3 bases and J by 13 bases, leaving 7 bases between them. The CDR3 nucleotides read TGTGCCAGCAGCCATATCGGGCCCCTCCACTTT. Residues: CASSHIGPLHF.

The chain joins TRBV5-1 to TRBJ1-2; TRBD1 aligns across 10 bases. Germline CDR1 is SGHRS and CDR2 is YFSETQ. V was pared by 4 bases and J by 8 bases, with 8 bases of the junction left unmatched. This CDR3 spans 14 amino acids. The CDR3 DNA reads TGCGCCAGCAGCCCTCGGACAGGGGGGGACGGCTACACCTTC. This codes for CASSPRTGGDGYTF.

In regard to this clone: The identical CDR3 is also encoded by other nucleotide sequences in the sample. This chain connects TRBV7-2 to TRBJ2-5, with 10 bases lining up with TRBD2. Trimming at V came to 1 base and at J to 4 bases, leaving 3 bases not matched to a gene. This CDR3 comprises 15 residues. Germline assignment: CDR1 SGHTA and CDR2 FQGNSA. In nucleotides, the CDR3 is TGTGCCAGCAGCTTAGGACTAGCGGGCGTAGAGACCCAGTACTTC. This encodes CASSLGLAGVETQYF.

CDR3 residues: CASSLTRTGRGTEAFF. In DNA form, the CDR3 reads TGTGCCAGCAGTTTAACGAGGACAGGGCGGGGTACTGAAGCTTTCTTT. The V gene is TRBV27, the J gene TRBJ1-1; 8 nucleotides agree with TRBD1. Germline CDR1 and CDR2: MNHEY and SMNVEV (reference sequence). The junction had 10 bases not matched to a gene; V was cut back by 2 bases and J by 5 bases. The CDR3 has 16 amino acids.

The CDR3 here is CASSLNPFNLYSGANVLTF. In DNA, the CDR3 is TGCGCCAGCAGCTTGAACCCGTTCAACCTTTACTCTGGGGCCAACGTCCTGACTTTC. The rearrangement joins TRBV5-1 to TRBJ2-6; D not certain. The CDR3 is made up of 19 amino acids. The V gene lost 1 base and the J gene lost 0 bases, with 17 bases spanning the gap. Looked up from germline, CDR1 is SGHRS and CDR2 is YFSETQ.

The V gene is TRBV4-1, the J gene TRBJ1-2; D not resolved. CDR3 size: 13 residues. The V gene's germline CDR1 is MGHRA and CDR2 YSYEKL. Trimming pared 0 bases from V and 7 bases from J, leaving 9 bases between. CDR3: CASSQDREGGYTF. DNA for the CDR3: TGCGCCAGCAGCCAAGATCGGGAGGGTGGCTACACCTTC.

As concerns this clone: Relative to the germline gene, one junction end is altered; a read error may explain this. The rearrangement links TRBV12-3 or TRBV12-4 to TRBJ1-3; 7 bases line up with TRBD1. The CDR3 extends over 11 amino acids. CDR3 region: CASSFEDRRDF. The CDR3 DNA is TGTGCCAGCAGTTTCGAGGACAGGAGAGATTTT.